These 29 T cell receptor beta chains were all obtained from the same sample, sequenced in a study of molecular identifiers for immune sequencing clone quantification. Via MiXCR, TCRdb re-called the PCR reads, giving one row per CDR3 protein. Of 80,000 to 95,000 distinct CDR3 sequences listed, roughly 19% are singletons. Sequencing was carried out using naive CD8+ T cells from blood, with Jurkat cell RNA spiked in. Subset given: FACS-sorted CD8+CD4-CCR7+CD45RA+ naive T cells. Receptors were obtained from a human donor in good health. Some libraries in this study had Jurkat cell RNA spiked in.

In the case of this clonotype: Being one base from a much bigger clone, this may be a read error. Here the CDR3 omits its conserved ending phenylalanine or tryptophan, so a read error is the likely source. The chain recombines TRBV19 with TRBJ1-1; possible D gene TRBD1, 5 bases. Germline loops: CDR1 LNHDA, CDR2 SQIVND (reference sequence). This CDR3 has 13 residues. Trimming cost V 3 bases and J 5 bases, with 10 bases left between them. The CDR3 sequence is CASSMGVGTEAFL. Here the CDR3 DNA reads TGTGCCAGTAGTATGGGGGTTGGTACTGAAGCTTTCCTT.

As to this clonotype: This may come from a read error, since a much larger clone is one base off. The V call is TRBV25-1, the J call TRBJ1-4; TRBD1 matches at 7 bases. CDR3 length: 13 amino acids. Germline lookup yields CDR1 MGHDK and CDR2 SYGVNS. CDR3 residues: CASRLGGREKLVF. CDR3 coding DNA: TGTGCCAGCAGATTAGGGGGCCGGGAAAAACTGGTTTTT.

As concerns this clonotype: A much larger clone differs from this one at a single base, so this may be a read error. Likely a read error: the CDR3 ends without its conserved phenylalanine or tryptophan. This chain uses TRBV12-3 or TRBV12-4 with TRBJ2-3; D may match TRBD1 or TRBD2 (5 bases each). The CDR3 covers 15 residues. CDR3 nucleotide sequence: TGTGCCAGCAGTTTCACTTTTGCTAGCACAGGTACGCAGTATCTT. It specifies CASSFTFASTGTQYL.

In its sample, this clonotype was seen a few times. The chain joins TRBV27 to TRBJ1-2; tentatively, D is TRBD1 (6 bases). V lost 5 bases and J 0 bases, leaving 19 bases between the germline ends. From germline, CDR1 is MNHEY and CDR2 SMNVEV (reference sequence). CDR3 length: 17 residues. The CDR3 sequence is CASSHRQVDPANYGYTF. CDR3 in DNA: TGTGCCAGCAGTCATAGACAGGTGGATCCCGCTAACTATGGCTACACCTTC.

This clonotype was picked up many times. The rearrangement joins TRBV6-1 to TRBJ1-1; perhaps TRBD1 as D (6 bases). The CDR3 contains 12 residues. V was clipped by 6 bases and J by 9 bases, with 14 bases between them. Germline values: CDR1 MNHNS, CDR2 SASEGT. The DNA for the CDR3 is TGTGCCAGCAGCCCCGGGGGCTTTCAAGCTTTCTTT. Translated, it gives CASSPGGFQAFF.

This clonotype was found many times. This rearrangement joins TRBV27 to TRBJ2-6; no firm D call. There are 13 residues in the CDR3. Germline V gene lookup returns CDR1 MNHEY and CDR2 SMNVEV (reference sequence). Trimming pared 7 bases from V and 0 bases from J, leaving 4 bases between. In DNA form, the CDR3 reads TGTGCCAGCAAGGTCTCTGGGGCCAACGTCCTGACTTTC. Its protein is CASKVSGANVLTF.

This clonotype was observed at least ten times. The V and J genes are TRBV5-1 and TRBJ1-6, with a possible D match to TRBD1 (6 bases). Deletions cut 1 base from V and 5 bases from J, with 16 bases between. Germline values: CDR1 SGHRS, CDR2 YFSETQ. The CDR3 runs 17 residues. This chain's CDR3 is CASSLSARTVDNSPLHF. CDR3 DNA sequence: TGCGCCAGCAGCTTGTCGGCCCGGACAGTGGATAATTCACCCCTCCACTTT.

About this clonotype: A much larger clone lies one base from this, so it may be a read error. CDR3 bases: TGTGCCGGCAGTGATCAGGGGTCCCAGTACTTC. Protein sequence: CAGSDQGSQYF. V gene TRBV6-1 combines with J gene TRBJ2-5; D possibly corresponds to TRBD1 (6 bases). CDR3 size: 11 residues. CDR1 MNHNS and CDR2 SASEGT come from the germline V gene.

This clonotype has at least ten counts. The CDR3 DNA reads as TGCGCCAGCAGCCAAGAGGACAGGGCTTCCTACAATGAGCAGTTCTTC. Residues: CASSQEDRASYNEQFF. This sequence joins TRBV4-3 and TRBJ2-1, with TRBD1 matching over 8 bases. This CDR3 has 16 residues. Looked up from germline, CDR1 is LGHNA and CDR2 is YSLEER. After removal of 0 bases from V and 1 base from J, the junction contained 2 bases not matched to a gene.

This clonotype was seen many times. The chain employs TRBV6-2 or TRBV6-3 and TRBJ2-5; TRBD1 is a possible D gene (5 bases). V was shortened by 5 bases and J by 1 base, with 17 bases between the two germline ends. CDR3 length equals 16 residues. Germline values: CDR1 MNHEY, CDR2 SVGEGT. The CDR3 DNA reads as TGTGCCAGCAGTCCTAAAGACAGAGGCCTCCAAGAGACCCAGTACTTC. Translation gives CASSPKDRGLQETQYF.

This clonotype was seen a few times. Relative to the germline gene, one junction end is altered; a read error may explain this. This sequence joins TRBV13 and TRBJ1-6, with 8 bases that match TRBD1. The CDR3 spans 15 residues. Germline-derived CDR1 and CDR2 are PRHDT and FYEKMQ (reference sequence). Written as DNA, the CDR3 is TGTGCCGGCAGCTTAGGACAGGGCAAGAATTCACCCCTCCACTTT. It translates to CAGSLGQGKNSPLHF.

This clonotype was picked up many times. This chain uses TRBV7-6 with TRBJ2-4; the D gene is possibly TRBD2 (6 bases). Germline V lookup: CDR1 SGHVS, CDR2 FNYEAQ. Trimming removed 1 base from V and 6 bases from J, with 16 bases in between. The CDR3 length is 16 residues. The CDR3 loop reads CASSLGRDPRINIQYF. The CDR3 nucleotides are TGTGCCAGCAGCTTAGGGCGGGACCCTCGGATAAACATTCAGTACTTC. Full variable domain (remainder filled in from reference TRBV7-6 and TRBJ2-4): GAGVSQSPRYKVTKRGQDVALRCDPISGHVSLYWYRQALGQGPEFLTYFNYEAQQDKSGLPNDRFSAERPEGSISTLTIQRTEQRDSAMYRCASSLGRDPRINIQYFGAGTRLSVL.

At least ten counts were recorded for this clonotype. CDR3 loop: CSVAGRNPENIQYF. CDR3 bases: TGCAGCGTTGCGGGCAGAAATCCCGAAAACATTCAGTACTTC. V usage is TRBV29-1 and J usage is TRBJ2-4; no clear D. V dropped 4 bases and J dropped 5 bases, with 15 bases sitting between them. Germline-derived CDR1 and CDR2 are SQVTM and ANQGSEA. The CDR3 has 14 amino acids.

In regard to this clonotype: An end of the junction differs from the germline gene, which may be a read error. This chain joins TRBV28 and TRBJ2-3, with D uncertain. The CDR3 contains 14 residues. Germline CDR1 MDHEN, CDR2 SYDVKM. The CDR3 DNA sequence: TGTGCCAGCAGGTTAATGCAGAGCATAGATACGCAGTATTTT. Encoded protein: CASRLMQSIDTQYF.

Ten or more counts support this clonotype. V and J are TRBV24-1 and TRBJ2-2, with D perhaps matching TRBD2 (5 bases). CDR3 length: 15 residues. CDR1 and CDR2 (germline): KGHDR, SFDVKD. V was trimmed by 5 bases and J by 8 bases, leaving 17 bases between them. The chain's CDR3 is CATSALDSPRGELFF. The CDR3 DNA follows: TGTGCCACCAGTGCGCTGGACTCCCCTCGGGGGGAGCTGTTTTTT.

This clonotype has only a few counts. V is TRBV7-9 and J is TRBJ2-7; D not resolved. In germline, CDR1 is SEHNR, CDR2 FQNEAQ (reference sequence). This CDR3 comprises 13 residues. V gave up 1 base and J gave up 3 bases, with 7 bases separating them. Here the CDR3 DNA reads TGTGCCAGCAGCTTAGGCCGAGACTACGAGCAGTACTTC. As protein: CASSLGRDYEQYF.

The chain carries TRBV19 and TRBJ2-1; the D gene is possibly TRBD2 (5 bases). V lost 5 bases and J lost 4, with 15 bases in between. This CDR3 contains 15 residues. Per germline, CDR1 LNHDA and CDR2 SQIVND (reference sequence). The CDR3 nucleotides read TGTGCCAGTAGTTTGGCAGGCCGGGGTTACAATGAGCAGTTCTTC. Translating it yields CASSLAGRGYNEQFF. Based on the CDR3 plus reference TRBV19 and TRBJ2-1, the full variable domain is DGGITQSPKYLFRKEGQNVTLSCEQNLNHDAMYWYRQDPGQGLRLIYYSQIVNDFQKGDIAEGYSVSREKKESFPLTVTSAQKNPTAFYLCASSLAGRGYNEQFFGPGTRLTVL.

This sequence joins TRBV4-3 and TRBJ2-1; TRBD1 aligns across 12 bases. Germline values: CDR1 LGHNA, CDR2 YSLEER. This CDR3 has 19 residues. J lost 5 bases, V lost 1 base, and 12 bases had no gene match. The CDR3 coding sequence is TGCGCCAGCAGCCAAGGGGACAGGGGGCTAATAGCGGAAGACAATGAGCAGTTCTTC. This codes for CASSQGDRGLIAEDNEQFF.

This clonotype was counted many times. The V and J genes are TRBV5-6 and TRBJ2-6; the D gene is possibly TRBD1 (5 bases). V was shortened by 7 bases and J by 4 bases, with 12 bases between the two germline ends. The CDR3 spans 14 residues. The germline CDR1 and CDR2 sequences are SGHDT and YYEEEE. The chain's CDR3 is CASRLGAGANVLTF. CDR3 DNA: TGTGCCAGCCGGTTAGGGGCGGGGGCCAACGTCCTGACTTTC. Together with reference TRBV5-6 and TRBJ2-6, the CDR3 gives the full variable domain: DAGVTQSPTHLIKTRGQQVTLRCSPKSGHDTVSWYQQALGQGPQFIFQYYEEEERQRGNFPDRFSGHQFPNYSSELNVNALLLGDSALYLCASRLGAGANVLTFGAGSRLTVL.

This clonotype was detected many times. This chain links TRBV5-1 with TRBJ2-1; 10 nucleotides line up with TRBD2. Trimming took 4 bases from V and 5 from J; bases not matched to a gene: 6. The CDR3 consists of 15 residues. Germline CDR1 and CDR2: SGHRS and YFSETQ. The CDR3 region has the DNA TGCGCCAGCAGCCCCTTCGGGACTAGCGACAATGAGCAGTTCTTC. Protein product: CASSPFGTSDNEQFF.

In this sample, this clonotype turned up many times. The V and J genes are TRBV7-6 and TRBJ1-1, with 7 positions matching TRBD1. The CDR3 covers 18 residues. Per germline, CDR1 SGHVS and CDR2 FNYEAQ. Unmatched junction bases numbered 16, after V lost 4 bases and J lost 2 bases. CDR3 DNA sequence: TGTGCCAGCAGCTCTCAAATCCTCTCGACAGGGATTAACACTGAAGCTTTCTTT. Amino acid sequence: CASSSQILSTGINTEAFF.

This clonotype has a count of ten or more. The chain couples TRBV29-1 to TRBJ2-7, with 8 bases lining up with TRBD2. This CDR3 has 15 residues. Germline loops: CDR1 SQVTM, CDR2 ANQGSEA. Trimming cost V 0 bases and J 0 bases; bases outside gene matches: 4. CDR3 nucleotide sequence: TGCAGCGTTGAAGATTGGAGCGGGAGCTCCTACGAGCAGTACTTC. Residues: CSVEDWSGSSYEQYF.

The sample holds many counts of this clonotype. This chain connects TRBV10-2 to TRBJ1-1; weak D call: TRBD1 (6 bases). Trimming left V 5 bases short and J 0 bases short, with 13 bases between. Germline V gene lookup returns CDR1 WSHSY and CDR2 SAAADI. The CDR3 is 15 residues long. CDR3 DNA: TGCGCCAGCAGTTATTTACAGGGCTTGAACACTGAAGCTTTCTTT. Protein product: CASSYLQGLNTEAFF.

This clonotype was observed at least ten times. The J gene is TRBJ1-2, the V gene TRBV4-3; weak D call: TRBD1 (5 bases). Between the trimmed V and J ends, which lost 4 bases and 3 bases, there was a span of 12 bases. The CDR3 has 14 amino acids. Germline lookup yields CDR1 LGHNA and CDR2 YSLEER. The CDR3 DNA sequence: TGCGCCAGCAGCCCCGACGGGGGACACTATGGCTACACCTTC. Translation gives CASSPDGGHYGYTF.

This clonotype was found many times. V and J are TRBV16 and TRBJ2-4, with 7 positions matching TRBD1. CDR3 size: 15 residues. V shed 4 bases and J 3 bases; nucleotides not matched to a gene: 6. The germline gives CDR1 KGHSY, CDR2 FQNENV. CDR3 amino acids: CASSPRDSRKNIQYF. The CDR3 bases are TGTGCCAGCAGCCCCCGGGACAGCCGCAAAAACATTCAGTACTTC.

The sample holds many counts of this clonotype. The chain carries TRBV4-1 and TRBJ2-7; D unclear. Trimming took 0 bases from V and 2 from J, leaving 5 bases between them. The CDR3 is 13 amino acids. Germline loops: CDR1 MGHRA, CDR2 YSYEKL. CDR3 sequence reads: CASSQDPTYEQYF. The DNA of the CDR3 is TGCGCCAGCAGCCAAGACCCAACCTACGAGCAGTACTTC.

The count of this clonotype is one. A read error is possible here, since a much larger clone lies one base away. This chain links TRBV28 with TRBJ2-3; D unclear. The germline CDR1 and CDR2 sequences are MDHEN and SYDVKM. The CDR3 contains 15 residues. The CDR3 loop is CASSFSYPRTDTRYF. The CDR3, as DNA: TGTGCCAGCAGTTTTAGCTATCCCCGCACAGATACGCGGTATTTT. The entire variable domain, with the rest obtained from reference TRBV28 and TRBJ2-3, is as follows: DVKVTQSSRYLVKRTGEKVFLECVQDMDHENMFWYRQDPGLGLRLIYFSYDVKMKEKGDIPEGYSVSREKKERFSLILESASTNQTSMYLCASSFSYPRTDTRYFGPGTRLTVL.

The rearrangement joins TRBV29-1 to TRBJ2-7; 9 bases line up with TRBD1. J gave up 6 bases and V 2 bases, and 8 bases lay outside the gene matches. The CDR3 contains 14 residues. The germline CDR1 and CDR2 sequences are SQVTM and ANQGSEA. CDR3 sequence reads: CSVERGQGYSEQYF. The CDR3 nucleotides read TGCAGCGTTGAAAGGGGACAGGGTTATTCCGAGCAGTACTTC.

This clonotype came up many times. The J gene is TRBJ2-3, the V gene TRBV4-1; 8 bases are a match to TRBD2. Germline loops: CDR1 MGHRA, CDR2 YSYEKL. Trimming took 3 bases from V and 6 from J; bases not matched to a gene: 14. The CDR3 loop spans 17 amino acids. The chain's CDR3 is CASSHYAERGGLDTQYF. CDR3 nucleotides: TGCGCCAGCAGCCATTATGCGGAACGGGGGGGCCTGGATACGCAGTATTTT.